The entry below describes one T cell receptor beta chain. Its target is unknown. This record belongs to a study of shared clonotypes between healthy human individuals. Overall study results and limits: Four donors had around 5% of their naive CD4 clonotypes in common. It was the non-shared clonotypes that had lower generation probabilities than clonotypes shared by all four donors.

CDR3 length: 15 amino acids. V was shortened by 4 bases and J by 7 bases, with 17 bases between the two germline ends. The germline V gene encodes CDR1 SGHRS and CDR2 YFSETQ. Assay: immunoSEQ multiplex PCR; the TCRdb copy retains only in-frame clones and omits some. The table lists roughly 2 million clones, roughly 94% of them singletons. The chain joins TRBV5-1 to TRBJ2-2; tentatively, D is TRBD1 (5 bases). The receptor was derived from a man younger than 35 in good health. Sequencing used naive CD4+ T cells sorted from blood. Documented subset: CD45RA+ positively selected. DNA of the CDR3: TGCGCCAGCAGCCTCGCACAAGGGGCGCGCGGGGAGCTGTTTTTT. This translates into CASSLAQGARGELFF.